The 9 T cell receptor beta chains in this list originate from one sample, sequenced in a study of CD8+CD57+ T cells in acquired aplastic anemia. For CDR3 and TCR beta VDJ profiling, genomic DNA was the template used. In TCRdb, the reads were re-called with MiXCR into one record per CDR3 protein. Of 90,000 to 130,000 distinct CDR3 sequences in the sample, around 50% were seen once. Sequencing was carried out using sorted CD4+, CD8+, or CD8+CD57+ T cells (not recorded which) from PBMCs. The receptors come from a human donor in good health, serving as a control.

This clonotype was seen more than once but under ten times. This sequence may be a read error, since a much larger clone differs from it by one base. This chain links TRBV19 with TRBJ2-1; TRBD2 is a possible D gene (6 bases). Germline V lookup: CDR1 LNHDA, CDR2 SQIVND (reference sequence). The length of the CDR3 is 15 residues. Deletions cut 9 bases from V and 8 bases from J, with 23 bases between. The CDR3 loop is CASSANILACDEQFF. The DNA of the CDR3 is TGTGCCAGCAGCGCAAACATACTAGCTTGCGATGAGCAGTTCTTC.

This clonotype was seen repeatedly, ten times or more. V is TRBV7-3 and J is TRBJ2-1, with TRBD2 matching over 15 bases. The V and J ends lost 0 bases and 7 bases, in that order; junction bases with no gene match: 4. Germline V gene data show CDR1 as SGHTA and CDR2 as FQGTGA. The CDR3 has 17 amino acids. CDR3 bases: TGTGCCAGCAGCTTAACCGGACTAGCGGGGGGGCTTAATGAGCAGTTCTTC. Its protein is CASSLTGLAGGLNEQFF.

Here the CDR3 DNA reads TGTGCCAGCAGCTTGGTTGGTGGCGGCGGGGAGCTGTTTTTT. Its protein is CASSLVGGGGELFF. The chain uses TRBV5-4 and TRBJ2-2; D unclear. Trimming left V 0 bases short and J 7 bases short, with 10 bases between. Germline V gene lookup returns CDR1 SGHNT and CDR2 YYREEE (reference sequence). CDR3 length: 14 amino acids.

This sequence joins TRBV4-3 and TRBJ2-7; D is unclear. Trimming removed 0 bases from V and 0 bases from J, with 6 bases in between. The germline gives CDR1 LGHNA, CDR2 YSLEER. The CDR3 is 14 residues long. The CDR3 sequence is CASSQEGISYEQYF. CDR3 in DNA: TGCGCCAGCAGCCAAGAAGGGATCTCCTACGAGCAGTACTTC.

The rearrangement joins TRBV5-6 to TRBJ2-2, with D possibly being TRBD2 (6 bases). The CDR3 is 16 residues long. Germline CDR1 SGHDT, CDR2 YYEEEE. V lost 2 bases and J 0 bases, leaving 11 bases between the germline ends. CDR3 DNA sequence: TGTGCCAGCAGCTTTGGTGGACTAACGAACACCGGGGAGCTGTTTTTT. Protein product: CASSFGGLTNTGELFF. The full variable domain, its missing parts supplied by reference TRBV5-6 and TRBJ2-2, is DAGVTQSPTHLIKTRGQQVTLRCSPKSGHDTVSWYQQALGQGPQFIFQYYEEEERQRGNFPDRFSGHQFPNYSSELNVNALLLGDSALYLCASSFGGLTNTGELFFGEGSRLTVL.

This clonotype was detected many times. The chain is built from TRBV12-3 or TRBV12-4 and TRBJ1-1, with TRBD1 identical over 8 bases. V lost 6 bases, J lost 8 bases, and 5 bases stayed unmatched. The CDR3 contains 12 residues. This CDR3 reads CASSPWDREAFF. In nucleotides, the CDR3 is TGTGCCAGCAGCCCCTGGGACAGGGAAGCTTTCTTT.

This clonotype was recorded at least ten times. V usage is TRBV5-4 and J usage is TRBJ2-5; a possible D gene is TRBD2 (5 bases). V dropped 0 bases and J dropped 6 bases, with 9 bases sitting between them. CDR1 and CDR2 (germline): SGHNT, YYREEE (reference sequence). This CDR3 contains 13 residues. The CDR3 nucleotides are TGTGCCAGCAGCTTGGGAGGGTTTAAGACCCAGTACTTC. Translation gives CASSLGGFKTQYF.

This clonotype was counted many times. The V and J genes are TRBV10-2 and TRBJ1-2; TRBD1 might be the D (6 bases). Germline loops: CDR1 WSHSY, CDR2 SAAADI. The CDR3 has 16 amino acids. V was cut by 3 bases and J by 3 bases, with 17 bases left in between. CDR3 coding DNA: TGCGCCAGCAGTGATCCTCAAGGGCCAGGGGACTATGGCTACACCTTC. Its protein product is CASSDPQGPGDYGYTF.

The CDR3 reads CASSPDRAVPGYTF. In DNA, the CDR3 is TGTGCCAGCAGCCCTGACAGGGCGGTGCCAGGCTACACCTTC. The chain is built from TRBV7-2 and TRBJ1-2; 7 bases are a match to TRBD1. Germline V gene sequence: CDR1 SGHTA, CDR2 FQGNSA. The CDR3 has 14 residues. V lost 5 bases and J lost 8; bases outside the gene matches: 11.